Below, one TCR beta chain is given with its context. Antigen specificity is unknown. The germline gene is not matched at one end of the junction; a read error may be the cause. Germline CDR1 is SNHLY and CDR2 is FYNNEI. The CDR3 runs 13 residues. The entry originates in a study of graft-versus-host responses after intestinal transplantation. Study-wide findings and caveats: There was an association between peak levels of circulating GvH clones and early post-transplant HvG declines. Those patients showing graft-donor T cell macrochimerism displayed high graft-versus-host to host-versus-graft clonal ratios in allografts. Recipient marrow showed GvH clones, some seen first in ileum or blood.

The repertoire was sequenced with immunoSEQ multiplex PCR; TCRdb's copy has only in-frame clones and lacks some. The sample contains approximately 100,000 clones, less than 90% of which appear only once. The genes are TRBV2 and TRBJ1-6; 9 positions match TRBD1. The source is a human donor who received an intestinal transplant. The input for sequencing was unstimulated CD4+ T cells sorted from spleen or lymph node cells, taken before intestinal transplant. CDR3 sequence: CACRDREYSPLHF. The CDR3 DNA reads TGTGCCTGCAGGGACAGGGAATATTCACCCCTCCACTTT.